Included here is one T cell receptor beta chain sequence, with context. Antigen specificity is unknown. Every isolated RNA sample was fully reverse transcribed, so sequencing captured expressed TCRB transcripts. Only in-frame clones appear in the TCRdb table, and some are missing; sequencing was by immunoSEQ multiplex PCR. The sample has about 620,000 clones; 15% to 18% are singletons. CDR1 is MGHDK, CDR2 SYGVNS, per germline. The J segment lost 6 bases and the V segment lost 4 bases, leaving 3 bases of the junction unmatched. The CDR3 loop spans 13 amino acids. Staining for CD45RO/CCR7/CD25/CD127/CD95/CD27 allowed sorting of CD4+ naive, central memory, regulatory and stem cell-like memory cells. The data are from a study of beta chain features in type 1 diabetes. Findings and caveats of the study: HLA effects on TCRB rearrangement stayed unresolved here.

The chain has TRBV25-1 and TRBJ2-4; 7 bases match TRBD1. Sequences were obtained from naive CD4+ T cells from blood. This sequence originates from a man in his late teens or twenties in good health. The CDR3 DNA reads TGTGCCAGCAGTGGACGACAGGGAAACATTCAGTACTTC. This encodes CASSGRQGNIQYF.